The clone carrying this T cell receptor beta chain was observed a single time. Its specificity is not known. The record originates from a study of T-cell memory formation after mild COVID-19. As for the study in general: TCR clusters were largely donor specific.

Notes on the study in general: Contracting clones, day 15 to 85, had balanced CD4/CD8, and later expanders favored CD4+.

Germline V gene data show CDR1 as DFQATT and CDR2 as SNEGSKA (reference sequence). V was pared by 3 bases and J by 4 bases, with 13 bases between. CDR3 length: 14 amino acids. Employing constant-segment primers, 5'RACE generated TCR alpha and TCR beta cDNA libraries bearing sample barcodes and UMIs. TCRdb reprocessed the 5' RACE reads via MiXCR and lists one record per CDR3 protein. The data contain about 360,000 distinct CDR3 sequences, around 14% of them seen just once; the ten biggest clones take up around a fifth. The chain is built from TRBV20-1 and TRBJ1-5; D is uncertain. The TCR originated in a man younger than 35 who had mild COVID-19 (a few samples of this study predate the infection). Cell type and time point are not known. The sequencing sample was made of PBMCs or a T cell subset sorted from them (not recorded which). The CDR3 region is CSASQDIFNQPQHF. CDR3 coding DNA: TGCAGTGCTAGCCAAGACATTTTTAATCAGCCCCAGCATTTT.